One and the same sample provided the 21 T cell receptor beta chains below, sequenced in a study of CD8 T cells in ankylosing spondylitis. In TCRdb, the 5' RACE reads were re-called with MiXCR into one record per CDR3 protein. Found here are some 200,000 distinct CDR3 sequences, about 13% of them singletons; the top ten hold 16%. The sequenced sample was blood, either unsorted or a sorted T cell fraction (not recorded which). The receptor set was obtained from a male donor with ankylosing spondylitis or in good health (not recorded which).

J is TRBJ1-2 and V is TRBV5-5; D remains unclear. Germline CDR1 reads SGHKS; CDR2 reads YYEKEE (reference sequence). CDR3 length equals 17 residues. Trimming pared 4 bases from V and 0 bases from J, leaving 19 bases between. CDR3 sequence (DNA): TGTGCCAGCAGCCCCGAACTTTTTTGGTCCTCTAACTATGGCTACACCTTC. Translated: CASSPELFWSSNYGYTF.

The J gene is TRBJ2-1, the V gene TRBV11-2; D unresolved. The CDR3 is made up of 14 amino acids. CDR1 and CDR2 from the germline V gene are SGHAT and FQNNGV. The V gene lost 1 base and the J gene lost 7 bases, with 11 bases spanning the gap. The CDR3 here is CASSLGDLGNEQFF. CDR3 nucleotides: TGTGCCAGCAGCTTAGGGGATTTGGGTAATGAGCAGTTCTTC.

This clonotype is termed medium-sized. The V and J genes are TRBV27 and TRBJ2-3; 9 bases agree with TRBD2. Germline lookup yields CDR1 MNHEY and CDR2 SMNVEV (reference sequence). The CDR3 has 16 residues. V lost 4 bases, J lost 6 bases, and 11 bases stayed unmatched. The CDR3 bases are TGTGCCAGCAGTTCCGGACGGCTAGCGGGAAGGGATACGCAGTATTTT. Its translation is CASSSGRLAGRDTQYF.

This clonotype was picked up a small number of times. In nucleotides, the CDR3 is TGTGCCAGCAGCTGGGACAGGTTCTACGAGCAGTACTTC. Translating gives CASSWDRFYEQYF. The chain recombines TRBV7-2 with TRBJ2-7; 8 nucleotides line up with TRBD1. The CDR3 is made up of 13 amino acids. Germline assignment: CDR1 SGHTA and CDR2 FQGNSA. The junction had 2 bases not matched to a gene; V was cut back by 4 bases and J by 3 bases.

The rearrangement uses TRBV2 and TRBJ1-4; D remains unclear. CDR3 length equals 15 residues. CDR1 and CDR2 (germline): SNHLY, FYNNEI. V dropped 3 bases and J dropped 12 bases, with 20 bases sitting between them. The CDR3 spells CASSDSPIYSYELFF. The CDR3 DNA reads as TGTGCCAGCAGTGACAGCCCGATTTATTCATACGAACTGTTTTTT.

This clonotype was found many times. The V call is TRBV7-4, the J call TRBJ2-7; D remains ambiguous. Germline-derived CDR1 and CDR2 are SGHVT and SQSDAQ. The V gene lost 2 bases and the J gene lost 5 bases, with 7 bases spanning the gap. The CDR3 runs to 12 residues. The CDR3 sequence: CASSLQDDEQYF. In DNA form, the CDR3 reads TGTGCCAGCAGCTTACAGGACGACGAGCAGTACTTC.

This chain links TRBV12-3 or TRBV12-4 with TRBJ2-1; D is perhaps TRBD1 (5 bases). The V gene lost 4 bases and the J gene lost 0 bases, with 13 bases spanning the gap. This CDR3 has 16 residues. CDR3 DNA sequence: TGTGCCAGCAGTTCCAGGGTTCCCAACTCCTACAATGAGCAGTTCTTC. This gives the protein CASSSRVPNSYNEQFF.

The CDR3 is CASAGEWNTEAFF. DNA of the CDR3: TGTGCCAGCGCGGGGGAGTGGAACACTGAAGCTTTCTTT. The chain has TRBV11-1 and TRBJ1-1; D is possibly TRBD1 (5 bases). Per the germline V gene, CDR1 is SGHAT and CDR2 is FQDESV (reference sequence). Trimming pared 8 bases from V and 1 base from J, leaving 11 bases between. The CDR3 is 13 residues long.

CDR3 loop: CASSERADTQYF. The CDR3 DNA reads TGCGCCAGCAGTGAGAGGGCAGATACGCAGTATTTT. The chain joins TRBV10-2 to TRBJ2-3; D not certain. From germline, CDR1 is WSHSY and CDR2 SAAADI. CDR3 length: 12 amino acids. Trimming removed 2 bases from V and 4 bases from J, with 4 bases in between.

This clonotype showed up many times. The rearrangement joins TRBV12-3 or TRBV12-4 to TRBJ1-2; 8 positions agree with TRBD1. With 5 bases clipped from V and 4 bases from J, the junction kept 3 bases outside the gene matches. This CDR3 has 13 amino acids. CDR3 DNA: TGTGCCAGCAGTACAGGGACAGGCTATGGCTACACCTTC. Translated: CASSTGTGYGYTF.

J is TRBJ2-1 and V is TRBV7-9; D unclear. This CDR3 is built from 14 residues. Germline V CDR1 and CDR2: SEHNR, FQNEAQ (reference sequence). The V and J ends lost 1 base and 9 bases respectively, with 13 bases between them. The CDR3 protein is CASSLEGSVTEQFF. As DNA, the CDR3 is TGTGCCAGCAGCTTAGAGGGATCGGTTACTGAGCAGTTCTTC.

This sequence joins TRBV27 and TRBJ2-1; TRBD1 matches at 12 bases. This CDR3 region has 17 residues. V shed 6 bases and J 6 bases; nucleotides not matched to a gene: 12. CDR1 and CDR2 from the germline V gene are MNHEY and SMNVEV (reference sequence). In nucleotides, the CDR3 is TGTGCCAGCAGCTTTTACCCCCCGGGACAGGGGGCCAATGAGCAGTTCTTC. Encoded protein: CASSFYPPGQGANEQFF.

The rearrangement links TRBV30 to TRBJ1-2, with D possibly TRBD1 on 6 matching bases. The length of the CDR3 is 15 residues. Germline V gene lookup returns CDR1 GTSNPN and CDR2 SVGIG (reference sequence). V was trimmed by 5 bases and J by 3 bases, leaving 19 bases between them. The DNA of the CDR3 is TGTGCCTGGGGGTCCCGGGACACAGGATACTATGGCTACACCTTC. This translates into CAWGSRDTGYYGYTF.

This clonotype was seen more than once but under ten times. The chain is built from TRBV6-5 and TRBJ2-7; D uncertain. This CDR3 has 14 residues. CDR1 is MNHEY, CDR2 SVGAGI, per germline. With 0 bases removed from V and 5 bases from J, the gap between germline ends came to 11 bases. CDR3 sequence reads: CASSYSSGTDEQYF. The CDR3 nucleotides read TGTGCCAGCAGTTACTCGTCCGGTACCGACGAGCAGTACTTC.

This clonotype showed up many times. The V and J genes are TRBV5-1 and TRBJ2-3; the D gene is possibly TRBD1 (5 bases). The CDR3 has 15 residues. V dropped 1 base and J dropped 6 bases, with 15 bases sitting between them. Germline CDR1 SGHRS, CDR2 YFSETQ. The chain's CDR3 is CASSLTVEAGDTQYF. For the CDR3, the DNA is TGCGCCAGCAGCTTGACGGTGGAAGCAGGGGATACGCAGTATTTT.

This clonotype was counted at least ten times. The chain uses TRBV19 and TRBJ2-1, with 7 bases aligning to TRBD2. Germline V gives CDR1 LNHDA, CDR2 SQIVND (reference sequence). Trimming cost V 3 bases and J 2 bases; bases outside gene matches: 4. This CDR3 spans 15 amino acids. In DNA, the CDR3 is TGTGCCAGTAGTATCGGGGAGGGCCCCTACAATGAGCAGTTCTTC. Translating it yields CASSIGEGPYNEQFF.

This chain connects TRBV12-3 or TRBV12-4 to TRBJ2-3; 9 bases are a match to TRBD1. Germline trimming cut 4 bases from V and 1 base from J; bases unmatched to any gene: 15. This CDR3 comprises 19 residues. The CDR3 region is CASSSYSEPGQGGTDTQYF. For the CDR3, the DNA is TGTGCCAGCAGTTCCTACTCGGAACCGGGACAGGGAGGCACAGATACGCAGTATTTT.

The rearrangement joins TRBV3-1 to TRBJ2-2; 11 bases line up with TRBD1. The ends lost 4 bases at V and 1 base at J; junction bases unmatched: 2. Germline CDR1 and CDR2: LGHDT and YNNKEL (reference sequence). The CDR3 is made up of 16 amino acids. The CDR3 DNA reads TGTGCCAGCAGCCCGGACAGGGGGCTGAACACCGGGGAGCTGTTTTTT. Translating it yields CASSPDRGLNTGELFF.

This clonotype was recorded at least ten times. The chain has TRBV19 and TRBJ2-1; 8 bases agree with TRBD2. The V gene's germline CDR1 is LNHDA and CDR2 SQIVND (reference sequence). V was pared by 9 bases and J by 3 bases, with 7 bases of the junction left unmatched. The length of the CDR3 is 14 residues. The CDR3 DNA sequence: TGTGCCAGCAACCTAGCGGGCCACTACAATGAGCAGTTCTTC. Translation gives CASNLAGHYNEQFF.

This clonotype was counted only a few times. The J gene is TRBJ1-2, the V gene TRBV4-1, with 8 bases that match TRBD1. V lost 0 bases, J lost 2 bases, and 2 bases stayed unmatched. Germline V gene sequence: CDR1 MGHRA, CDR2 YSYEKL. The CDR3 sequence is 15 residues long. The CDR3 region has the DNA TGCGCCAGCAGCCAAGAAGGACAGGGCAACTATGGCTACACCTTC. This sequence encodes CASSQEGQGNYGYTF.

This clonotype was counted only a few times. V usage is TRBV7-8 and J usage is TRBJ2-7; 7 bases are a match to TRBD1. Germline assignment: CDR1 SGHVS and CDR2 FQNEAQ. J was trimmed by 3 bases and V by 5 bases; bases with no gene match: 13. This CDR3 is built from 16 residues. The chain's CDR3 is CASSPSEGGFVYEQYF. In nucleotides, the CDR3 is TGTGCCAGCAGCCCCAGTGAAGGGGGCTTCGTCTACGAGCAGTACTTC.